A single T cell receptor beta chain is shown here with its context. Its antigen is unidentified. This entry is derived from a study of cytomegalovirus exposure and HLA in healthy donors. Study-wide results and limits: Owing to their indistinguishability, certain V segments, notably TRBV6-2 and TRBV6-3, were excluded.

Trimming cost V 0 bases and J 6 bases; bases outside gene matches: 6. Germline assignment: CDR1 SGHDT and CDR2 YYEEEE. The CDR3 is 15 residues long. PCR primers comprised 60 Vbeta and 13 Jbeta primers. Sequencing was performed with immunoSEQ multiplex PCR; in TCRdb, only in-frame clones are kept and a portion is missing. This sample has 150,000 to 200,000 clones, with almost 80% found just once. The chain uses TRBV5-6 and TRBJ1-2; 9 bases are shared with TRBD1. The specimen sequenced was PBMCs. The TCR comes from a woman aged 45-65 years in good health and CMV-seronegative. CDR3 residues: CASSLGTGGSHGYTF. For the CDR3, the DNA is TGTGCCAGCAGCTTGGGAACAGGGGGCTCTCATGGCTACACCTTC. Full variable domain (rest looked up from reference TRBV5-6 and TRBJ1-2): DAGVTQSPTHLIKTRGQQVTLRCSPKSGHDTVSWYQQALGQGPQFIFQYYEEEERQRGNFPDRFSGHQFPNYSSELNVNALLLGDSALYLCASSLGTGGSHGYTFGSGTRLTVV.